The T cell receptor beta chain under discussion was sequenced for a study of response to subunit inactivated influenza vaccine. The study's findings and limits: Only a handful of new T cells, the authors suggested, are recruited with each seasonal influenza vaccination.

TCRdb re-derived calls from the RT-PCR reads in MiXCR, one entry per CDR3 protein. Of about 240,000 distinct CDR3 sequences in the sample, approximately 12% are singletons; the top ten hold 7.8%. Germline V gene data show CDR1 as MGHRA and CDR2 as YSYEKL. Trimming took 4 bases from V and 2 from J, leaving 14 bases between them. CDR3 size: 16 residues. This clonotype has a handful of counts. What it recognizes is unknown. The TCR originated in a man aged 45-65 years who received an inactivated influenza vaccine. This sequence joins TRBV4-1 and TRBJ2-2; D is uncertain. The sequencing here drew on non-naive T cells sorted from PBMCs, taken approximately 15 days before vaccination. CDR3 protein: CASSRLREVNTGELFF. In DNA form, the CDR3 reads TGCGCCAGCAGCCGCCTGAGAGAGGTAAACACCGGGGAGCTGTTTTTT.